The next 22 T cell receptor beta chains were all read from a single sample in a study of blood T cell repertoires in COVID-19. Measured with immunoSEQ multiplex PCR; TCRdb has only the in-frame clones, and not every one. The table records roughly 100,000 clones, around nine tenths of them present only once. Source material: peripheral blood. The receptors shown here come from an elderly woman with acute or convalescent COVID-19.

The chain carries TRBV5-4 and TRBJ2-7, with D perhaps TRBD1 (5 bases). This CDR3 has 13 residues. Between the trimmed V and J ends, which lost 7 bases and 3 bases, there was a span of 14 bases. CDR1 and CDR2 from the germline V gene are SGHNT and YYREEE (reference sequence). CDR3 protein: CASGIQGVYEQYF. CDR3 nucleotide sequence: TGTGCCAGCGGTATTCAGGGTGTCTACGAGCAGTACTTC.

CDR3 protein: CASSQVRQGIGDTQYF. The DNA for the CDR3 is TGTGCCAGCAGCCAAGTGAGACAGGGGATAGGAGATACGCAGTATTTT. This chain connects TRBV7-9 to TRBJ2-3; the match to TRBD1 covers 8 bases. The CDR3 covers 16 residues. The junction had 12 bases not matched to a gene; V was cut back by 5 bases and J by 5 bases. Germline-derived CDR1 and CDR2 are SEHNR and FQNEAQ (reference sequence).

The V and J genes are TRBV28 and TRBJ1-6, with D unresolved. Germline V gene data show CDR1 as MDHEN and CDR2 as SYDVKM. The germline V and J ends were trimmed by 3 bases and 7 bases, with 16 bases remaining between them. CDR3 length equals 16 residues. CDR3 amino acids: CASSFGKKGRNSPLHF. The CDR3 DNA follows: TGTGCCAGCAGTTTCGGTAAAAAAGGCAGGAATTCACCCCTCCACTTT.

V gene TRBV10-3 combines with J gene TRBJ2-7, with TRBD1 identical over 9 bases. Trimming at V came to 10 bases and at J to 6 bases, leaving 10 bases not matched to a gene. CDR1 ENHRY and CDR2 SYGVKD come from the germline V gene. The CDR3 is made up of 13 amino acids. The CDR3 DNA reads TGTGCCACAAACATGGGACAGGGCGGCGAGCAGTACTTC. It codes for CATNMGQGGEQYF.

The rearrangement uses TRBV28 and TRBJ2-5, with 9 positions matching TRBD2. The CDR3 length is 15 residues. Looked up from germline, CDR1 is MDHEN and CDR2 is SYDVKM. V shed 3 bases and J 5 bases; nucleotides not matched to a gene: 7. DNA for the CDR3: TGTGCCAGCAGTTTGTCGTTAGCGGGGGTTGAGACCCAGTACTTC. Amino acids: CASSLSLAGVETQYF.

The CDR3 reads CASSQGQGAQETQYF. Written as DNA, the CDR3 is TGCGCCAGCAGCCAAGGACAGGGGGCACAAGAGACCCAGTACTTC. The chain carries TRBV5-1 and TRBJ2-5, with TRBD1 matching 11 bases. Trimming removed 4 bases from V and 2 bases from J; junction bases left unmatched: 4. The CDR3 is 15 residues long. Germline CDR1 and CDR2: SGHRS and YFSETQ.

J is TRBJ2-3 and V is TRBV28; 8 bases are a match to TRBD2. In germline, CDR1 is MDHEN, CDR2 SYDVKM. This CDR3 has 14 amino acids. V lost 5 bases and J lost 8; bases outside the gene matches: 9. CDR3 sequence (DNA): TGTGCCAGCAGTCCCAGCGGGGGCTGGGGTACGCAGTATTTT. Protein sequence: CASSPSGGWGTQYF.

This chain links TRBV11-2 with TRBJ2-3; 7 bases are shared with TRBD2. V trimming: 1 base; J trimming: 0 bases; junction bases outside the gene matches: 7. The CDR3 loop spans 17 amino acids. Germline CDR1 SGHAT, CDR2 FQNNGV. This CDR3 reads CASSLVGGTTSTDTQYF. The CDR3 coding sequence is TGTGCCAGCAGCTTAGTAGGAGGGACTACTAGCACAGATACGCAGTATTTT.

CDR3 loop: CATSESWTFNTGELFF. The DNA of the CDR3 is TGTGCCACCAGTGAATCTTGGACTTTTAACACCGGGGAGCTGTTTTTT. This sequence joins TRBV24-1 and TRBJ2-2; perhaps TRBD2 as D (5 bases). V lost 4 bases and J 2 bases, leaving 13 bases between the germline ends. CDR3 length: 16 amino acids. Germline values: CDR1 KGHDR, CDR2 SFDVKD.

This clone was recorded once. The V and J genes are TRBV7-5 and TRBJ2-7; whether TRBD1, the table's D call, matches the DNA was not checked. TRBV7-5 is designated a pseudogene. This CDR3 region has 14 residues. The CDR3 region has the DNA TGTGCCAGAAGCTTAAGACAGGACTCCTACGAGCAGTACTTC. It specifies CARSLRQDSYEQYF.

The rearrangement joins TRBV19 to TRBJ2-1, with D perhaps matching TRBD2 (5 bases). Trimming took off 6 bases at V and 0 bases at J, with 12 bases between the two ends. The germline V gene encodes CDR1 LNHDA and CDR2 SQIVND (reference sequence). The CDR3 runs 15 residues. The CDR3 reads CASREIGSSYNEQFF. As DNA, the CDR3 is TGTGCCAGTAGGGAAATAGGGAGCTCCTACAATGAGCAGTTCTTC.

The genes are TRBV7-2 and TRBJ2-7; a possible D gene is TRBD1 (5 bases). Germline CDR1 SGHTA, CDR2 FQGNSA. CDR3 size: 13 residues. V lost 5 bases and J lost 7, with 15 bases in between. CDR3 amino acids: CASSPVGPREQYF. The CDR3 DNA follows: TGTGCCAGCAGCCCCGTGGGGCCCCGGGAGCAGTACTTC.

This clone was counted a few times. This sequence joins TRBV3-1 (or the pseudogene TRBV3-2) and TRBJ1-6; 7 nucleotides align to TRBD1. The CDR3 spans 15 residues. The V gene's germline CDR1 is LGHDT and CDR2 YNNKEL (reference sequence). The V segment lost 1 base and the J segment 6 bases; nucleotides outside the gene matches: 3. The DNA of the CDR3 is TGTGCCAGCAGCCAAGGAGACAGGGCTAATTCACCCCTCCACTTT. Its protein is CASSQGDRANSPLHF.

J is TRBJ2-1 and V is TRBV3-1 (or the pseudogene TRBV3-2), with 9 positions matching TRBD2. V was clipped by 1 base and J by 9 bases; unmatched bases: 10. This CDR3 has 16 amino acids. CDR1 and CDR2 (germline): LGHDT, YNNKEL (reference sequence). CDR3 in amino acids: CASSQGGLAGFAEQFF. In DNA, the CDR3 is TGTGCCAGCAGCCAAGGTGGGCTAGCGGGGTTTGCTGAGCAGTTCTTC.

The genes are TRBV18 and TRBJ2-7, with 7 bases identical to TRBD1. J lost 3 bases, V lost 3 bases, and 5 bases had no gene match. This CDR3 is built from 14 residues. Germline assignment: CDR1 KGHSH and CDR2 LQKENI. Written as DNA, the CDR3 is TGTGCCAGCTCACCGCCGGGACAGATCTACGAGCAGTACTTC. As protein: CASSPPGQIYEQYF.

The rearrangement links TRBV2 to TRBJ1-1; D possibly corresponds to TRBD1 (6 bases). Germline values: CDR1 SNHLY, CDR2 FYNNEI. This CDR3 is 12 amino acids long. V lost 10 bases to trimming and J lost 0 bases, with 9 bases between them. Here the CDR3 DNA reads TGTGCCACCGGACAGTTGAACACTGAAGCTTTCTTT. Translating gives CATGQLNTEAFF.

The V gene is TRBV2, the J gene TRBJ1-6, with TRBD1 identical over 11 bases. The germline gives CDR1 SNHLY, CDR2 FYNNEI. CDR3 length: 15 amino acids. J was trimmed by 8 bases and V by 7 bases; bases with no gene match: 7. CDR3 sequence (DNA): TGTGCCAGCACCGTAGGGACAGGGGGGTATTCACCCCTCCACTTT. Translating gives CASTVGTGGYSPLHF.

The table lists this clone with a few counts. V gene TRBV2 combines with J gene TRBJ2-3; TRBD2 matches 11 bases. CDR3 length: 15 residues. V lost 5 bases, J lost 1 base, and 2 bases stayed unmatched. Germline CDR1 reads SNHLY; CDR2 reads FYNNEI. CDR3 protein: CASSPLAGGTDTQYF. The CDR3 bases are TGTGCCAGCAGTCCACTAGCGGGGGGCACAGATACGCAGTATTTT.

This chain connects TRBV6-6 to TRBJ2-7, with D possibly being TRBD2 (6 bases). The CDR3 has 12 amino acids. Trimming removed 7 bases from V and 4 bases from J, with 11 bases in between. From germline, CDR1 is MNHNY and CDR2 SVGAGI (reference sequence). The CDR3 sequence is CASKSGGYEQYF. CDR3 sequence (DNA): TGTGCCAGCAAGTCCGGAGGGTACGAGCAGTACTTC.

The genes are TRBV19 and TRBJ1-1, with unresolved D. The CDR3 contains 12 residues. The V gene lost 5 bases and the J gene lost 1 base, with 5 bases spanning the gap. Germline values: CDR1 LNHDA, CDR2 SQIVND (reference sequence). The CDR3 here is CASSVKNTEAFF. The CDR3 coding sequence is TGTGCCAGTAGTGTCAAGAACACTGAAGCTTTCTTT.

The chain links TRBV5-4 to TRBJ2-1, with TRBD2 matching over 12 bases. The CDR3 has 15 amino acids. J lost 4 bases, V lost 4 bases, and 3 bases had no gene match. Germline V gives CDR1 SGHNT, CDR2 YYREEE (reference sequence). Written as DNA, the CDR3 is TGTGCCAGCAGCCTGGGACTAGCGGGTTACAATGAGCAGTTCTTC. It codes for CASSLGLAGYNEQFF.

In this sample, this clone turned up a few times. The V gene is TRBV6-2 or TRBV6-3, the J gene TRBJ2-7; TRBD2 agrees at 16 bases. The CDR3 totals 16 residues. The germline CDR1 and CDR2 sequences are MNHEY and SVGEGT. V was pared by 6 bases and J by 2 bases, with 4 bases of the junction left unmatched. CDR3 bases: TGTGCCAGCAGCACCGGGACTAGCGGGGGGGCCTACGAGCAGTACTTC. Its translation: CASSTGTSGGAYEQYF.